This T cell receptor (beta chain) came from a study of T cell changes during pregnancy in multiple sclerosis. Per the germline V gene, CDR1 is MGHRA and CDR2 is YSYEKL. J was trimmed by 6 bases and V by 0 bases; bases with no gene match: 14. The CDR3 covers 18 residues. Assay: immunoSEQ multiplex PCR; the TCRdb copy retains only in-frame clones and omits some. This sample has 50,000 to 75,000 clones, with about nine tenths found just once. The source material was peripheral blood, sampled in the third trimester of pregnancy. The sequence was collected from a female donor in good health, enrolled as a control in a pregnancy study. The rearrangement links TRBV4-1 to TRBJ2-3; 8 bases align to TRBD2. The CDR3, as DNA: TGCGCCAGCAGCCAAGAGTTCTCCTTCGGGGGGGTTCGGGATACGCAGTATTTT. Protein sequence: CASSQEFSFGGVRDTQYF.